One sample yielded the 26 T cell receptor beta chains listed below, sequenced in a study of Graves' ophthalmopathy and Graves' hyperthyroidism. Amplifying from RNA transcripts, the study obtained TCR beta CDR3 regions. The first-round RT-PCR employed HTBI primers together with the Qiagen OneStep RT-PCR kit. A multiplex PCR was then performed as the second round. TCRdb passed the multiplex PCR reads through MiXCR, listing each CDR3 protein once. The sample has roughly 700,000 distinct CDR3 sequences, roughly 40% seen once. Material: peripheral blood. Receptors originate from an adult man with Graves' ophthalmopathy.

CDR3 residues: CASSFYGRENTEAFF. The CDR3 DNA follows: TGTGCCAGCAGTTTTTACGGGCGCGAGAACACTGAAGCTTTCTTT. The chain has TRBV25-1 and TRBJ1-1, with unresolved D. V lost 5 bases and J lost 1, with 14 bases in between. The CDR3 runs to 15 residues. Germline-derived CDR1 and CDR2 are MGHDK and SYGVNS. Variable domain in full (rest from reference TRBV25-1 and TRBJ1-1): EADIYQTPRYLVIGTGKKITLECSQTMGHDKMYWYQQDPGMELHLIHYSYGVNSTEKGDLSSESTVSRIRTEHFPLTLESARPSHTSQYLCASSFYGRENTEAFFGQGTRLTVV.

J is TRBJ2-7 and V is TRBV7-9; TRBD1 aligns across 7 bases. V lost 6 bases and J lost 1; bases outside the gene matches: 12. CDR3 length: 16 amino acids. CDR1 and CDR2 (germline): SEHNR, FQNEAQ (reference sequence). CDR3 bases: TGTGCCAGCAGTTTCACCACGGGACAGCTATCCTACGAGCAGTACTTC. Its translation is CASSFTTGQLSYEQYF.

The chain combines TRBV25-1 with TRBJ2-7; the D gene is possibly TRBD1 (5 bases). The length of the CDR3 is 15 residues. V shed 6 bases and J shed 4 bases, with 19 bases lying between them. The germline V gene encodes CDR1 MGHDK and CDR2 SYGVNS. CDR3 nucleotide sequence: TGTGCCAGCAGCTTAGGACACGGAATTCGGTACGAGCAGTACTTC. Its translation: CASSLGHGIRYEQYF.

To note about this clonotype: With a much larger clone just one base away, this may be a read error. The rearrangement joins TRBV24-1 to TRBJ1-5, with no clear D. The CDR3 contains 12 residues. Looked up from germline, CDR1 is KGHDR and CDR2 is SFDVKD. CDR3 bases: TGTGCCAGCAGTTCTACGTATCAGCCCCAGCATTTT. Translation: CASSSTYQPQHF.

There are many counts of this clonotype. This chain links TRBV5-8 with TRBJ2-5; no clear D. Germline CDR1 reads SGHTS; CDR2 reads YDEGEE. This CDR3 is 13 amino acids long. V was shortened by 1 base and J by 2 bases, with 6 bases between the two germline ends. The CDR3 DNA sequence: TGTGCCAGCAGCTTGTTTGGTCAAGAGACCCAGTACTTC. This translates into CASSLFGQETQYF.

CDR3 DNA: TGTGCCAGCAGTGCGCTAGGACAGGGACCCTCCTACGAGCAGTACTTC. The encoded protein is CASSALGQGPSYEQYF. The rearrangement uses TRBV14 and TRBJ2-7; 8 nucleotides match TRBD1. CDR3 length: 16 amino acids. The trim removed 6 bases at V and 0 bases at J, leaving 10 bases unmatched. Per the germline V gene, CDR1 is SGHDN and CDR2 is FVKESK.

The genes are TRBV2 and TRBJ2-5; 12 bases agree with TRBD2. The V and J ends lost 7 bases and 3 bases, in that order; junction bases with no gene match: 15. This CDR3 contains 18 residues. Looked up from germline, CDR1 is SNHLY and CDR2 is FYNNEI. The CDR3 DNA reads as TGTGCCAGCACCGAATTTGATTCTAGCGGGAGGGTGGAAGAGACCCAGTACTTC. It is translated as CASTEFDSSGRVEETQYF.

This clonotype was observed a handful of times. The chain employs TRBV20-1 and TRBJ2-7; 7 bases agree with TRBD2. CDR3 length equals 12 residues. V lost 6 bases and J lost 6; bases outside the gene matches: 8. Germline assignment: CDR1 DFQATT and CDR2 SNEGSKA (reference sequence). CDR3 bases: TGCAGTGCAGGCGGGAGACTACGCGAGCAGTACTTC. Protein: CSAGGRLREQYF.

This clonotype was seen many times. V and J are TRBV15 and TRBJ1-6; possibly TRBD1 for D (5 bases). Trimming cost V 2 bases and J 1 base, with 12 bases left between them. Per germline, CDR1 LNHNV and CDR2 YYDKDF (reference sequence). This CDR3 has 17 residues. CDR3 sequence (DNA): TGTGCCACCAGCAGATCCAGACAGTTATCCTATAATTCACCCCTCCACTTT. Encoded protein: CATSRSRQLSYNSPLHF.

This clonotype came up many times. This chain joins TRBV7-9 and TRBJ1-2; 9 bases line up with TRBD1. Trimming at V came to 3 bases and at J to 2 bases, leaving 4 bases not matched to a gene. The V gene's germline CDR1 is SEHNR and CDR2 FQNEAQ (reference sequence). The CDR3 has 15 amino acids. CDR3 bases: TGTGCCAGCAGCTTCGTTGGGACAGGGAACTATGGCTACACCTTC. It encodes CASSFVGTGNYGYTF.

This chain joins TRBV5-5 and TRBJ1-2; D uncertain. V dropped 0 bases and J dropped 5 bases, with 11 bases sitting between them. CDR1 is SGHKS, CDR2 YYEKEE, per germline (reference sequence). The CDR3 is 14 amino acids. The CDR3 reads CASSLASAGYGYTF. CDR3 bases: TGTGCCAGCAGCTTGGCCTCGGCGGGTTATGGCTACACCTTC.

This clonotype came up many times. At one end the junction does not follow the germline gene, possibly because of a read error. This chain joins TRBV4-3 and TRBJ1-2, with D perhaps matching TRBD1 (5 bases). The CDR3 spans 13 residues. Germline V lookup: CDR1 LGHNA, CDR2 YSLEER. The CDR3 reads CASSQEGNYGYTF. For the CDR3, the DNA is TGTGCCAGCAGCCAAGAGGGGAACTATGGCTACACCTTC.

The rearrangement links TRBV28 to TRBJ1-5; D remains ambiguous. The CDR3 totals 13 residues. Germline V lookup: CDR1 MDHEN, CDR2 SYDVKM. V lost 6 bases to trimming and J lost 9 bases, with 15 bases between them. CDR3 coding DNA: TGTGCCAGCAGCTGGACTGGGGTACGGCCCCAGCATTTT. Translating it yields CASSWTGVRPQHF. Supplemented by reference TRBV28 and TRBJ1-5, the full variable domain reads DVKVTQSSRYLVKRTGEKVFLECVQDMDHENMFWYRQDPGLGLRLIYFSYDVKMKEKGDIPEGYSVSREKKERFSLILESASTNQTSMYLCASSWTGVRPQHFGDGTRLSIL.

This clonotype was picked up a small number of times. The chain uses TRBV19 and TRBJ2-7; weak D call: TRBD1 (6 bases). Germline V gene data show CDR1 as LNHDA and CDR2 as SQIVND (reference sequence). This CDR3 is built from 15 residues. V was shortened by 5 bases and J by 2 bases, with 16 bases between the two germline ends. CDR3 loop: CASSVQSRGPYEQYF. The DNA for the CDR3 is TGTGCCAGTAGTGTTCAATCCAGGGGCCCCTACGAGCAGTACTTC.

At least ten counts were recorded for this clonotype. The chain links TRBV9 to TRBJ1-2, with TRBD1 matching over 8 bases. The CDR3 totals 14 residues. V shed 2 bases and J 4 bases; nucleotides not matched to a gene: 4. Per germline, CDR1 SGDLS and CDR2 YYNGEE. DNA of the CDR3: TGTGCCAGCAGCGTGAGGACAGGGACCTATGGCTACACCTTC. Its translation is CASSVRTGTYGYTF.

A few counts support this clonotype. The chain joins TRBV19 to TRBJ1-6; D call uncertain. Germline loops: CDR1 LNHDA, CDR2 SQIVND (reference sequence). Trimming took 11 bases from V and 4 from J, leaving 24 bases between them. CDR3 length: 17 amino acids. The CDR3 here is CAWSVPFRRQYNSPLHF. The CDR3 DNA reads TGTGCCTGGAGTGTACCATTTCGTCGTCAGTATAATTCACCCCTCCACTTT. The full variable domain, completed using reference TRBV19 and TRBJ1-6, is DGGITQSPKYLFRKEGQNVTLSCEQNLNHDAMYWYRQDPGQGLRLIYYSQIVNDFQKGDIAEGYSVSREKKESFPLTVTSAQKNPTAFYLCAWSVPFRRQYNSPLHFGNGTRLTVT.

This clonotype was counted between two and nine times. The chain carries TRBV6-6 and TRBJ2-7; 7 positions match TRBD2. The V and J ends lost 6 bases and 6 bases, in that order; junction bases with no gene match: 14. Germline lookup yields CDR1 MNHNY and CDR2 SVGAGI (reference sequence). The CDR3 consists of 15 residues. CDR3 in amino acids: CASSSGRSEASEQYF. The CDR3 nucleotides read TGTGCCAGCAGCTCCGGGAGGAGTGAAGCAAGCGAGCAGTACTTC.

The chain employs TRBV7-3 and TRBJ2-2, with a tentative D call TRBD2 (5 bases). The CDR3 covers 18 residues. Germline lookup yields CDR1 SGHTA and CDR2 FQGTGA. V dropped 0 bases and J dropped 1 base, with 15 bases sitting between them. CDR3 DNA: TGTGCCAGCAGCTTAACACGGATCTATGAGGGGAACACCGGGGAGCTGTTTTTT. Translating gives CASSLTRIYEGNTGELFF.

V usage is TRBV7-9 and J usage is TRBJ2-5, with 7 bases fitting TRBD2. The J call may be faulty, since TRBJ2-7 better matches the DNA end. The length of the CDR3 is 13 residues. CDR1 is SEHNR, CDR2 FQNEAQ, per germline (reference sequence). The CDR3 spells CASRMGGLYEQYF. The CDR3 coding sequence is TGTGCCAGCAGAATGGGGGGGTTGTACGAGCAGTACTTC.

This clonotype was picked up many times. The chain links TRBV15 to TRBJ2-5; no clear D. Germline lookup yields CDR1 LNHNV and CDR2 YYDKDF (reference sequence). The CDR3 has 13 residues. Trimming stripped 3 bases from V and 5 bases from J, with 10 bases between. In DNA form, the CDR3 reads TGTGCCACCAGCAGCAGCCCGAGGGAGACCCAGTACTTC. As protein: CATSSSPRETQYF.

Many counts were recorded for this clonotype. The V call is TRBV19, the J call TRBJ1-4; 7 positions match TRBD1. Germline V gene sequence: CDR1 LNHDA, CDR2 SQIVND (reference sequence). The V segment lost 4 bases and the J segment 4 bases; nucleotides outside the gene matches: 9. There are 16 residues in the CDR3. The CDR3 sequence: CASSNEIGTVNEKLFF. The CDR3 DNA follows: TGTGCCAGTAGTAATGAGATCGGGACAGTTAATGAAAAACTGTTTTTT.

The chain couples TRBV11-2 to TRBJ2-7; D is possibly TRBD2 (5 bases). The CDR3 consists of 13 residues. Looked up from germline, CDR1 is SGHAT and CDR2 is FQNNGV. The ends were cut back, 5 bases at V and 7 bases at J, with 15 bases in the middle. This CDR3 reads CASSPVGGGEQYF. DNA of the CDR3: TGTGCCAGCAGCCCGGTCGGCGGAGGTGAGCAGTACTTC.

This clonotype appeared a few times. The chain joins TRBV6-1 to TRBJ1-5; no reliable D call. This CDR3 spans 13 amino acids. The germline V gene has CDR1 MNHNS and CDR2 SASEGT. Trimming removed 5 bases from V and 3 bases from J, with 8 bases in between. CDR3 nucleotides: TGTGCCAGCAGTTGGAGTCCCAATCAGCCCCAGCATTTT. It encodes CASSWSPNQPQHF.

DNA of the CDR3: TGTGCCAGCAGCCTGAGATGGGGGGACAATGAGCAGTTCTTC. Translating it yields CASSLRWGDNEQFF. The chain combines TRBV11-2 with TRBJ2-1; tentatively, D is TRBD2 (6 bases). This CDR3 has 14 residues. Germline CDR1 and CDR2: SGHAT and FQNNGV. Trimming took 5 bases from V and 5 from J, leaving 13 bases between them.

At least ten counts were recorded for this clonotype. The chain couples TRBV7-9 to TRBJ1-2; tentative D call: TRBD1 (5 bases). Germline assignment: CDR1 SEHNR and CDR2 FQNEAQ (reference sequence). The CDR3 runs to 15 residues. Trimming left V 4 bases short and J 3 bases short, with 15 bases between. This CDR3 is CASSSLWGRDYGYTF. CDR3 nucleotides: TGTGCCAGCAGCTCACTGTGGGGCAGGGACTATGGCTACACCTTC.

This clonotype came up once. This may stem from a read error, because a much larger clone lies one nucleotide away. The chain joins TRBV6-5 to TRBJ2-7; no reliable D call. Germline V CDR1 and CDR2: MNHEY, SVGAGI. The CDR3 sequence is 13 residues long. In DNA, the CDR3 is TGTGCCCGCAGTTACGGCCAGTCCTACGAGCAGTACTTC. Encoded protein: CARSYGQSYEQYF.